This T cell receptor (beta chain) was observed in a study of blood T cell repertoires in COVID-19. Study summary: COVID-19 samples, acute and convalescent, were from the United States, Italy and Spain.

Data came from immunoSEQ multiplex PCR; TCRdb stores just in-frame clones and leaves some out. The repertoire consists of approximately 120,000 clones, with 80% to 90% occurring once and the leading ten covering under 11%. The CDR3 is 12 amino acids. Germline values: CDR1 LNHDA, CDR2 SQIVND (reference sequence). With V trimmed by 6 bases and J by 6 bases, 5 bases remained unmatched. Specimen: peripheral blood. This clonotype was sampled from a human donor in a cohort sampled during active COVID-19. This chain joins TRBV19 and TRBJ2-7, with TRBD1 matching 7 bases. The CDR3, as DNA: TGTGCCAGTAGAGACAGGGCGGGCGAGCAGTACTTC. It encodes CASRDRAGEQYF.